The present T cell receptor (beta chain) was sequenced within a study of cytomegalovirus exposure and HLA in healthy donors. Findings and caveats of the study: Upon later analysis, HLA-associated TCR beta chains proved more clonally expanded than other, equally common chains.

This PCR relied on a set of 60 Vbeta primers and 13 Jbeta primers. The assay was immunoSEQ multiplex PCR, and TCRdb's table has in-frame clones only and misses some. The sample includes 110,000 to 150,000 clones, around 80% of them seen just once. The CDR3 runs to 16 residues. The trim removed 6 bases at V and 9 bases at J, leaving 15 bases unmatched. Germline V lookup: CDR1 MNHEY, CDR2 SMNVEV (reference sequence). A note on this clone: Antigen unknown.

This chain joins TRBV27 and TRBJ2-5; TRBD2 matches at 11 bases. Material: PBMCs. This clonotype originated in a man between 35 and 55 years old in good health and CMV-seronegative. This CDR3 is CASRSETSGEHHSQYF. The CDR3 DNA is TGTGCCAGCAGAAGTGAGACTAGCGGGGAGCATCATTCCCAGTACTTC.